These 14 T cell receptor beta chains originate from one sample sequenced in a study of blood T cell repertoires in COVID-19. This table comes from immunoSEQ multiplex PCR, and its TCRdb copy is limited to in-frame clones, with some not included. The sample has over 90,000 clones, roughly nine tenths seen once; the top ten hold more than 15%. Input material: peripheral blood. The receptors come from a woman aged 80 or older in a cohort sampled during active COVID-19.

The chain employs TRBV18 and TRBJ2-6; D is unclear. The V end lost 10 bases, the J end lost 0 bases, and 16 bases lay between the germline ends. The CDR3 covers 16 residues. The V gene's germline CDR1 is KGHSH and CDR2 LQKENI. CDR3 sequence reads: CATPLAGPSGANVLTF. The CDR3 DNA follows: TGTGCCACCCCTCTCGCAGGCCCCTCTGGGGCCAACGTCCTGACTTTC.

V is TRBV6-6 and J is TRBJ2-7; 8 bases fit TRBD1. The germline CDR1 and CDR2 sequences are MNHNY and SVGAGI (reference sequence). The CDR3 contains 12 residues. The ends lost 6 bases at V and 2 bases at J; junction bases unmatched: 0. The CDR3 reads CASRQGAYEQYF. The CDR3 DNA reads TGTGCCAGCAGACAGGGGGCCTACGAGCAGTACTTC.

This clone was found a few times. V gene TRBV7-9 combines with J gene TRBJ1-5, with 7 bases identical to TRBD1. Germline CDR1 is SEHNR and CDR2 is FQNEAQ (reference sequence). The CDR3 is made up of 15 amino acids. Germline trimming cut 5 bases from V and 4 bases from J; bases unmatched to any gene: 8. As DNA, the CDR3 is TGTGCCAGCAGCCCAATTGGGACAGATAATCAGCCCCAGCATTTT. Amino acids: CASSPIGTDNQPQHF.

The V and J genes are TRBV3-1 (or the pseudogene TRBV3-2) and TRBJ1-3, with TRBD1 matching over 7 bases. Germline CDR1 LGHDT, CDR2 YNNKEL (reference sequence). With V trimmed by 1 base and J by 4 bases, 10 bases remained unmatched. CDR3 size: 17 residues. In DNA form, the CDR3 reads TGTGCCAGCAGCCAAGCGGGCGAGGGGGCGCGAGGAAACACCATATATTTT. Its translation: CASSQAGEGARGNTIYF.

The V call is TRBV3-1 (or the pseudogene TRBV3-2), the J call TRBJ2-1, with 11 bases matching TRBD2. Germline CDR1 LGHDT, CDR2 YNNKEL (reference sequence). The CDR3 has 13 amino acids. V was clipped by 2 bases and J by 11 bases; unmatched bases: 2. As DNA, the CDR3 is TGTGCCAGCAGCCAATCTAGCGGGGGGAAGCAGTTCTTC. Amino acids: CASSQSSGGKQFF.

The chain carries TRBV3-1 (or the pseudogene TRBV3-2) and TRBJ1-2; D is uncertain. V was clipped by 4 bases and J by 8 bases, with 14 bases between them. Germline V gene lookup returns CDR1 LGHDT and CDR2 YNNKEL (reference sequence). This CDR3 region has 13 residues. CDR3 in amino acids: CASSPLHGSGYTF. The DNA of the CDR3 is TGTGCCAGCAGCCCTCTCCACGGGAGCGGCTACACCTTC.

The rearrangement uses TRBV6-1 and TRBJ2-7, with D perhaps TRBD1 (6 bases). Germline CDR1 and CDR2: MNHNS and SASEGT. There are 14 residues in the CDR3. V dropped 3 bases and J dropped 0 bases, with 9 bases sitting between them. In DNA, the CDR3 is TGTGCCAGCAGTGAGAGGGGGATCTCCTACGAGCAGTACTTC. Its translation: CASSERGISYEQYF.

The chain is built from TRBV5-5 and TRBJ1-2; unclear D gene. The CDR3 has 12 residues. V was cut by 4 bases and J by 2 bases, with 6 bases left in between. Germline V gene data show CDR1 as SGHKS and CDR2 as YYEKEE (reference sequence). The CDR3 protein is CASSGENYGYTF. The CDR3 nucleotides read TGTGCCAGCAGCGGGGAGAACTATGGCTACACCTTC. Looking up the rest from reference TRBV5-5 and TRBJ1-2 gives the full variable domain: DAGVTQSPTHLIKTRGQQVTLRCSPISGHKSVSWYQQVLGQGPQFIFQYYEKEERGRGNFPDRFSARQFPNYSSELNVNALLLGDSALYLCASSGENYGYTFGSGTRLTVV.

The chain combines TRBV27 with TRBJ1-4; D is undetermined. Trimming cost V 0 bases and J 6 bases, with 8 bases left between them. From germline, CDR1 is MNHEY and CDR2 SMNVEV (reference sequence). This CDR3 has 14 residues. CDR3 protein: CASSLSTRYEKLFF. As DNA, the CDR3 is TGTGCCAGCAGTTTATCGACGAGGTATGAAAAACTGTTTTTT.

This chain uses TRBV12-1 with TRBJ2-5; the table's D call TRBD2 went unverified against the DNA. TRBV12-1 is a pseudogene segment. The CDR3 loop spans 15 amino acids. CDR3 bases: TGTGCCAGCAGCACCGAGACTAGCGGTCAAGAGACCCAGTACTTC. Its protein product is CASSTETSGQETQYF.

The chain joins TRBV6-5 to TRBJ2-5, with a weak D call TRBD1 (6 bases). Germline assignment: CDR1 MNHEY and CDR2 SVGAGI. There are 14 residues in the CDR3. The ends were cut back, 6 bases at V and 0 bases at J, with 11 bases in the middle. CDR3 sequence (DNA): TGTGCCAGCAGGAGGGACAACAACCAAGAGACCCAGTACTTC. Residues: CASRRDNNQETQYF.

This clone was detected once. The chain is built from TRBV2 and TRBJ2-7, with D perhaps TRBD2 (6 bases). V lost 9 bases and J 0 bases, leaving 9 bases between the germline ends. The CDR3 spans 12 residues. Germline CDR1 reads SNHLY; CDR2 reads FYNNEI. The CDR3 loop reads CASSTSSYEQYF. CDR3 DNA sequence: TGTGCCAGTTCGACTAGCTCCTACGAGCAGTACTTC.

CDR3 sequence: CAISSGQTRTGELFF. CDR3 coding DNA: TGTGCCATCAGCTCGGGACAGACGCGCACCGGGGAGCTGTTTTTT. The genes are TRBV10-3 and TRBJ2-2; 7 bases agree with TRBD1. The CDR3 has 15 residues. CDR1 ENHRY and CDR2 SYGVKD come from the germline V gene. V was pared by 6 bases and J by 4 bases, with 8 bases of the junction left unmatched.

The genes are TRBV18 and TRBJ1-3; the D gene is possibly TRBD1 (6 bases). The germline gives CDR1 KGHSH, CDR2 LQKENI. This CDR3 has 15 amino acids. Between the trimmed V and J ends, which lost 5 bases and 7 bases, there was a span of 18 bases. CDR3: CASSALDSLSNTIYF. DNA for the CDR3: TGTGCCAGCTCAGCCCTGGACAGTTTGTCCAACACCATATATTTT. The whole variable domain, remainder taken from reference TRBV18 and TRBJ1-3, is NAGVMQNPRHLVRRRGQEARLRCSPMKGHSHVYWYRQLPEEGLKFMVYLQKENIIDESGMPKERFSAEFPKEGPSILRIQQVVRGDSAAYFCASSALDSLSNTIYFGEGSWLTVV.